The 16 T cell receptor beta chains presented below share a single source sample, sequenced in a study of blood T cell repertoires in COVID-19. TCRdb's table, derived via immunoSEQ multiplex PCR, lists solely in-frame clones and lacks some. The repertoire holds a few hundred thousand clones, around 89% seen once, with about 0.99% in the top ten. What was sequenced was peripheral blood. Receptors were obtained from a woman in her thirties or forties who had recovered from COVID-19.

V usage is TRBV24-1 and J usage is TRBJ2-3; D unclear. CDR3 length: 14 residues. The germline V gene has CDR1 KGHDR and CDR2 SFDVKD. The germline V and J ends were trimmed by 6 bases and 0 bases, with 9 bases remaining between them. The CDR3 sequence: CATSWATSTDTQYF. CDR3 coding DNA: TGTGCCACCAGTTGGGCAACTAGCACAGATACGCAGTATTTT.

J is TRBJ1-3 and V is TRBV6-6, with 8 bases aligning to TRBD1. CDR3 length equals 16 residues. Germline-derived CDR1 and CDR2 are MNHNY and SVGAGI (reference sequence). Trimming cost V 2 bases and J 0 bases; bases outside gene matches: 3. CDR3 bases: TGTGCCAGCAGTTACCCGACAGGGGTCTCTGGAAACACCATATATTTT. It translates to CASSYPTGVSGNTIYF.

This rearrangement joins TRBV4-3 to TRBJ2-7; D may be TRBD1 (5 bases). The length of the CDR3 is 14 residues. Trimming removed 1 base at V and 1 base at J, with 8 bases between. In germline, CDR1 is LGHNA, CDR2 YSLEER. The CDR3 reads CASSQGGTSYEQYF. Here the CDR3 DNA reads TGCGCCAGCAGCCAAGGGGGCACGTCCTACGAGCAGTACTTC.

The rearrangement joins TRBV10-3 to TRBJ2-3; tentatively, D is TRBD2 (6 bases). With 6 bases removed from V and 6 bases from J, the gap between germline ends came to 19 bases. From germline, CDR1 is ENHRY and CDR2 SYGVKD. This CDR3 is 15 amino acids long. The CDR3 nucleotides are TGTGCCATCAGCAATGACAGAGGGGAGGCCGATACGCAGTATTTT. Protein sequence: CAISNDRGEADTQYF.

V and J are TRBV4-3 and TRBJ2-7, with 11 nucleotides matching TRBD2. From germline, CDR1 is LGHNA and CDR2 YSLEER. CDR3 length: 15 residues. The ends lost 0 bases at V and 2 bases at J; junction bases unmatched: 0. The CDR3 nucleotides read TGCGCCAGCAGCCAAGAACTAGCGGGGGCCTACGAGCAGTACTTC. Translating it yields CASSQELAGAYEQYF.

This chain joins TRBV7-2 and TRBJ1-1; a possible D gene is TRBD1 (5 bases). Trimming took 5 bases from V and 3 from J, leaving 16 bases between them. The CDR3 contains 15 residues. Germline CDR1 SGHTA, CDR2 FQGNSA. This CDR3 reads CASSHRLGGDTEAFF. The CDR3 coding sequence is TGTGCCAGCAGCCACCGACTGGGGGGGGACACTGAAGCTTTCTTT. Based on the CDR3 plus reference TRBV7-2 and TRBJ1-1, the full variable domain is GAGVSQSPSNKVTEKGKDVELRCDPISGHTALYWYRQSLGQGLEFLIYFQGNSAPDKSGLPSDRFSAERTGGSVSTLTIQRTQQEDSAVYLCASSHRLGGDTEAFFGQGTRLTVV.

The chain's CDR3 is CAWSQGGIYGYTF. The CDR3 nucleotides read TGTGCCTGGAGTCAGGGGGGCATCTATGGCTACACCTTC. The chain has TRBV30 and TRBJ1-2; 7 bases line up with TRBD1. Unmatched junction bases numbered 4, after V lost 2 bases and J lost 4 bases. Germline V gene data show CDR1 as GTSNPN and CDR2 as SVGIG (reference sequence). The CDR3 length is 13 residues.

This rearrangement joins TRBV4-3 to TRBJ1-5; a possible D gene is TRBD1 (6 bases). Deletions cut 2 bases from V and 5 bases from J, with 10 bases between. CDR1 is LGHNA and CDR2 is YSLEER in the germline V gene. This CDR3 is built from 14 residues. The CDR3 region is CASSQTAGDQPQHF. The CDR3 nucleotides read TGCGCCAGCAGCCAAACCGCAGGGGATCAGCCCCAGCATTTT.

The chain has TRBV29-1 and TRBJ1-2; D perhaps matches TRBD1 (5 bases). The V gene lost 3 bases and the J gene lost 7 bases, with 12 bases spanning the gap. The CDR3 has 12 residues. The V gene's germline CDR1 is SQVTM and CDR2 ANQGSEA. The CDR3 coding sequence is TGCAGCGTTGACCGTGGGGCCGGTGGCTACACCTTC. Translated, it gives CSVDRGAGGYTF.

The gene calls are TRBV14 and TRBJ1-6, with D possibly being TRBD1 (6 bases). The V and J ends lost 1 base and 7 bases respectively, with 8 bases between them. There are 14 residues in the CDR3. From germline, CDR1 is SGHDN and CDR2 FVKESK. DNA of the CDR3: TGTGCCAGCAGCCAAGGGACAGAAAATTCACCCCTCCACTTT. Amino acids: CASSQGTENSPLHF.

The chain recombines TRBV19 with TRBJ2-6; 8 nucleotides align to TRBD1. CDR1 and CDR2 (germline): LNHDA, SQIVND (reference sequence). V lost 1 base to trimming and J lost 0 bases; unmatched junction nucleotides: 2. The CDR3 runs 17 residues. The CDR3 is CASSIGQGSSGANVLTF. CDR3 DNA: TGTGCCAGTAGTATAGGACAGGGGAGCTCTGGGGCCAACGTCCTGACTTTC.

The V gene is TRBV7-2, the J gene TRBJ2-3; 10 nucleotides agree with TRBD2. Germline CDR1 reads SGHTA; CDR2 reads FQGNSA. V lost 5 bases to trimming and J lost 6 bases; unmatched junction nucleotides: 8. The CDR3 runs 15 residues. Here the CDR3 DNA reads TGTGCCAGCAGCCGGCGGACTAGCGGATACGATACGCAGTATTTT. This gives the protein CASSRRTSGYDTQYF.

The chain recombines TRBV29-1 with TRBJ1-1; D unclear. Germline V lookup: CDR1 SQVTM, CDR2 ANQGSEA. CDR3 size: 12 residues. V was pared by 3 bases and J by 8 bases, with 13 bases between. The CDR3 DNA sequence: TGCAGCGTTGAGGAGGGCCCTACAGAAGCTTTCTTT. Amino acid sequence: CSVEEGPTEAFF.

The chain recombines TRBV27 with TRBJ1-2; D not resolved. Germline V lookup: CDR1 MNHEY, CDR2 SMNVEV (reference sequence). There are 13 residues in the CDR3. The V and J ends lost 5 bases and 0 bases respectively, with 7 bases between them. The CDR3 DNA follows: TGTGCCAGCAGTAGAACTTCTAACTATGGCTACACCTTC. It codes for CASSRTSNYGYTF.

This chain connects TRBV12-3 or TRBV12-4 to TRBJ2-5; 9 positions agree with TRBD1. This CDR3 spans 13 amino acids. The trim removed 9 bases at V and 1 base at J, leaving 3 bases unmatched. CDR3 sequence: CASRDRAQETQYF. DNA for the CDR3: TGTGCCAGTCGGGACAGGGCCCAAGAGACCCAGTACTTC.

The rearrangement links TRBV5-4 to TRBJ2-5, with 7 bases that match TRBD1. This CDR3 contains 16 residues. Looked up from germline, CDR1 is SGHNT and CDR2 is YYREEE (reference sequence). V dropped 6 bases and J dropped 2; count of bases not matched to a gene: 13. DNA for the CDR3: TGTGCCAGCACCCCGTGGGCAGGGGGAAGACAAGAGACCCAGTACTTC. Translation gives CASTPWAGGRQETQYF.